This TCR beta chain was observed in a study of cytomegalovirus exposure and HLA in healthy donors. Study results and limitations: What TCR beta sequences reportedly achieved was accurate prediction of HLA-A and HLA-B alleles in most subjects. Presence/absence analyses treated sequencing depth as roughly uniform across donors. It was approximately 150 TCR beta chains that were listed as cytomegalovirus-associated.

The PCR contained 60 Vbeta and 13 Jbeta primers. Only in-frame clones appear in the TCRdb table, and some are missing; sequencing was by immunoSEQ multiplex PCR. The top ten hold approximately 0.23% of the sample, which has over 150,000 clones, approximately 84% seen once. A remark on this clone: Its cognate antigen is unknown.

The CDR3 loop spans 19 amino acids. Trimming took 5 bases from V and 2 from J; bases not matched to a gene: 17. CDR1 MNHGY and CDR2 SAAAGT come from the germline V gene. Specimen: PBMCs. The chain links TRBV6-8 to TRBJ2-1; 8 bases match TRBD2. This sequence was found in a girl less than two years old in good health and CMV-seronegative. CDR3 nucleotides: TGTGCCAGCAGTGGCACAGGGACTAGACAAGACCAAACCTACAATGAGCAGTTCTTC. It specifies CASSGTGTRQDQTYNEQFF.